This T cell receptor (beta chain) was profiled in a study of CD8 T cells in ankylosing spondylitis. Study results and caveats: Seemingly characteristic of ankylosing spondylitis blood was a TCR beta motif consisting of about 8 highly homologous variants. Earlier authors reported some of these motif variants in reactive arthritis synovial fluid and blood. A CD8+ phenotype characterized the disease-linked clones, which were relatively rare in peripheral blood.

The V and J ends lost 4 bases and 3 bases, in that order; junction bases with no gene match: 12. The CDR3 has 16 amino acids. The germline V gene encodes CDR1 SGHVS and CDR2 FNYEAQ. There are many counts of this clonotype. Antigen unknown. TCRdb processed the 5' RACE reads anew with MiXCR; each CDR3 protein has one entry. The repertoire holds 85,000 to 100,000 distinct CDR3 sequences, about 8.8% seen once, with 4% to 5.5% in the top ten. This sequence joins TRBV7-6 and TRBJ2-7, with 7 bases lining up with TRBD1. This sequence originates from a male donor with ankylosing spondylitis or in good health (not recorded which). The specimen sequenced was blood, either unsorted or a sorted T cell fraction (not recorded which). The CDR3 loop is CASSSSRQGEYYEQYF. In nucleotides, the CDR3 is TGTGCCAGCAGCTCCTCCCGACAGGGAGAGTACTACGAGCAGTACTTC.